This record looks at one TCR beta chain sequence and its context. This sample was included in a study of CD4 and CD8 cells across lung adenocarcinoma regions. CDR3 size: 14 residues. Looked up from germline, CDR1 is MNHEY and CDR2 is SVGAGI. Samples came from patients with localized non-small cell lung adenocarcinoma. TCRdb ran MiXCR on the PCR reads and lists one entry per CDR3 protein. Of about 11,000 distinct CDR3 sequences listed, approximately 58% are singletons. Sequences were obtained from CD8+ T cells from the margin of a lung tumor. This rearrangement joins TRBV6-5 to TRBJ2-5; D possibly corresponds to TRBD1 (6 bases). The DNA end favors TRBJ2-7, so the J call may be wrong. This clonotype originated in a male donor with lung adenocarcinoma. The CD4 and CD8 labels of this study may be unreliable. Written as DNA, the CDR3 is TGTGCCAGCAGTTCCCGGGACAAAGTCTACGAGCAGTACTTC. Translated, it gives CASSSRDKVYEQYF.